The clone carrying this T cell receptor (beta chain) has just a few counts. These data belong to a study of glioma-infiltrating T cells after dendritic cell vaccination. Measured with immunoSEQ multiplex PCR; TCRdb has only the in-frame clones, and not every one. The table lists tens of thousands of clones, more than 80% of them singletons. Time point here: after dendritic cell vaccination, including at tumor progression/relapse. Unmatched junction bases numbered 2, after V lost 0 bases and J lost 1 base. Germline V gene sequence: CDR1 SGHRS, CDR2 YFSETQ. The CDR3 is 16 amino acids. This material consisted of blood, taken after dendritic cell vaccination. The chain combines TRBV5-1 with TRBJ2-2; 8 positions match TRBD1. The source is a human donor with glioblastoma. In nucleotides, the CDR3 is TGCGCCAGCAGCTTGGACGGGACAGGGAACACCGGGGAGCTGTTTTTT. Translated: CASSLDGTGNTGELFF.